This is a list of T cell receptor beta chains from one sample in a study of human T cells and chemical hapten exposure. TCRdb processed the RACE reads anew with MiXCR; each CDR3 protein has one entry. The table records roughly 43,000 distinct CDR3 sequences, approximately 10% of them present only once. Source: whole blood, taken in connection with sensitization to the hapten diphenylcyclopropenone (DPC). The receptor source for this set is a woman in her 30s with alopecia areata. Some clones in this sample may be carry-over from other donors' samples. CDR3s include the opening cysteine and the closing phenylalanine or tryptophan. Fields, in order: clone size, V gene, J gene, CDR3 length, D gene, CDR3 DNA, CDR3 protein. The D gene is left open where the match is weak. The size field is filled for only some rows; it gives once, few, many or a size class.

clone size: -
V gene: TRBV6-2/TRBV6-3
J gene: TRBJ2-3
CDR3 length: 14
D gene: -
CDR3 DNA: TGTGCCAGCAGTTACAGCGGCAGCACAGATACGCAGTATTTT
CDR3 protein: CASSYSGSTDTQYF

clone size: -
V gene: TRBV19
J gene: TRBJ2-7
CDR3 length: 14
D gene: TRBD1
CDR3 DNA: TGTGCCAGTAGTATGCTACAGGGGCCCTACGAGCAGTACTTC
CDR3 protein: CASSMLQGPYEQYF

clone size: many
V gene: TRBV4-2
J gene: TRBJ2-1
CDR3 length: 15
D gene: TRBD2
CDR3 DNA: TGTGCCAGCAGTCTTCTAGCGGCTAGCTACAATGAGCAGTTCTTC
CDR3 protein: CASSLLAASYNEQFF

clone size: many
V gene: TRBV29-1
J gene: TRBJ2-3
CDR3 length: 13
D gene: -
CDR3 DNA: TGCAGCGTGAACAGGGGAGGAGCAGATACGCAGTATTTT
CDR3 protein: CSVNRGGADTQYF

clone size: few
V gene: TRBV23-1
J gene: TRBJ1-4
CDR3 length: 16
D gene: -
CDR3 DNA: TGCGCCAGCAGTCAATGGCGTTGCGGGGCTTGTGAAAAACTGTTTTTT
CDR3 protein: CASSQWRCGACEKLFF

clone size: many
V gene: TRBV3-1
J gene: TRBJ1-2
CDR3 length: 13
D gene: -
CDR3 DNA: TGTGCCAGCACCCAACCGCGCCTCTATGGCTACACCTTC
CDR3 protein: CASTQPRLYGYTF

clone size: few
V gene: TRBV2
J gene: TRBJ1-2
CDR3 length: 14
D gene: TRBD1
CDR3 DNA: TGTGCCAGCAGGCGGGGACAGGCGTCCGTCGACTACACCTTC
CDR3 protein: CASRRGQASVDYTF

clone size: many
V gene: TRBV6-5
J gene: TRBJ2-1
CDR3 length: 15
D gene: -
CDR3 DNA: TGTGCCAGCAGACCTTCCAGAAGGGAGGACAATGAGCAGTTCTTC
CDR3 protein: CASRPSRREDNEQFF

clone size: -
V gene: TRBV2
J gene: TRBJ2-1
CDR3 length: 14
D gene: TRBD2
CDR3 DNA: TGTGCCAGCAGTTACGCGGGGGATTACAATGAGCAGTTCTTC
CDR3 protein: CASSYAGDYNEQFF

clone size: many
V gene: TRBV20-1
J gene: TRBJ1-2
CDR3 length: 11
D gene: TRBD1
CDR3 DNA: TGCAGTGCTAGAAGGACAGGATCCTACACCTTC
CDR3 protein: CSARRTGSYTF

clone size: few
V gene: TRBV11-2
J gene: TRBJ2-7
CDR3 length: 15
D gene: -
CDR3 DNA: TGTGCCAGCAGCTTAGATGCCTTGACGGGCTACGAGCAGTACTTC
CDR3 protein: CASSLDALTGYEQYF

clone size: many
V gene: TRBV6-5
J gene: TRBJ2-3
CDR3 length: 16
D gene: TRBD2
CDR3 DNA: TGTGCCAGCAGTTACTCGATGGCGGGGGGTAGAGATACGCAGTATTTT
CDR3 protein: CASSYSMAGGRDTQYF

clone size: many
V gene: TRBV28
J gene: TRBJ1-6
CDR3 length: 14
D gene: -
CDR3 DNA: TGTGCCAGCAGTTTGCGGGGCCCTAATTCACCCCTCCACTTT
CDR3 protein: CASSLRGPNSPLHF

clone size: few
V gene: TRBV28
J gene: TRBJ2-1
CDR3 length: 19
D gene: -
CDR3 DNA: TGTGCCAGCAGTTTCCCCAGATTCGGGGCGGGGTCCATTTTCAATGAGCAGTTCTTC
CDR3 protein: CASSFPRFGAGSIFNEQFF

clone size: -
V gene: TRBV29-1
J gene: TRBJ2-7
CDR3 length: 12
D gene: TRBD1
CDR3 DNA: TGCAGCGGGTTAGGACAGGGTGGCGAGCAGTACTTC
CDR3 protein: CSGLGQGGEQYF

clone size: few
V gene: TRBV7-6
J gene: TRBJ2-1
CDR3 length: 12
D gene: -
CDR3 DNA: TGTGCCAGCAGCGAGGCTGGCAATGAGCAGTTCTTC
CDR3 protein: CASSEAGNEQFF

clone size: -
V gene: TRBV5-1
J gene: TRBJ2-3
CDR3 length: 14
D gene: -
CDR3 DNA: TGCGCCAGCAGCTTGGCGGTAGCGGCAGATACGCAGTATTTT
CDR3 protein: CASSLAVAADTQYF

clone size: few
V gene: TRBV7-2
J gene: TRBJ1-4
CDR3 length: 21
D gene: TRBD1
CDR3 DNA: TGTGCCAGCAGCTTAGCCGGGACAGGAGCCCAAATCACTTCAACTAATGAAAAACTGTTTTTT
CDR3 protein: CASSLAGTGAQITSTNEKLFF

clone size: few
V gene: TRBV20-1
J gene: TRBJ2-7
CDR3 length: 13
D gene: -
CDR3 DNA: TGCACGCCTGACCCGGGACCGAGGATCGAGCAGTACTTC
CDR3 protein: CTPDPGPRIEQYF

clone size: few
V gene: TRBV12-3/TRBV12-4
J gene: TRBJ1-1
CDR3 length: 15
D gene: -
CDR3 DNA: TGTGCCAGCAGTTTAGGCGGCAGCATGAACACTGAAGCTTTCTTT
CDR3 protein: CASSLGGSMNTEAFF

clone size: few
V gene: TRBV3-1
J gene: TRBJ2-2
CDR3 length: 14
D gene: -
CDR3 DNA: TGTGCCAGCAGCCAACGGCGGTTATCCGGGGAGCTGTTTTTT
CDR3 protein: CASSQRRLSGELFF

clone size: few
V gene: TRBV2
J gene: TRBJ2-3
CDR3 length: 17
D gene: TRBD2
CDR3 DNA: TGTGCCAGCAGTGCTCTGGCTAGCGGGGGGGCCACAGATACGCAGTATTTT
CDR3 protein: CASSALASGGATDTQYF

clone size: few
V gene: TRBV12-3/TRBV12-4
J gene: TRBJ1-1
CDR3 length: 14
D gene: TRBD1
CDR3 DNA: TGTGCCAGCAGCCAGACAGGGTTTTACACTGAAGCTTTCTTT
CDR3 protein: CASSQTGFYTEAFF

clone size: many
V gene: TRBV11-2
J gene: TRBJ2-3
CDR3 length: 15
D gene: -
CDR3 DNA: TGTGCCAGCAGCCCCCGGGGGTTCCGCACAGATACGCAGTATTTT
CDR3 protein: CASSPRGFRTDTQYF

clone size: few
V gene: TRBV4-2
J gene: TRBJ1-4
CDR3 length: 14
D gene: -
CDR3 DNA: TGTGCCAGCAGCCTCCAACTACGAAATGAAAAACTGTTTTTT
CDR3 protein: CASSLQLRNEKLFF

clone size: many
V gene: TRBV27
J gene: TRBJ1-6
CDR3 length: 16
D gene: TRBD1
CDR3 DNA: TGTGCCAGCAGGACTATTGGGACAGTCTATAATTCACCCCTCCACTTT
CDR3 protein: CASRTIGTVYNSPLHF

clone size: -
V gene: TRBV4-3
J gene: TRBJ2-2
CDR3 length: 17
D gene: TRBD2
CDR3 DNA: TGCGCCAGCAGCCGGGGGCCTAGCGGGACCTCCACCGGGGAGCTGTTTTTT
CDR3 protein: CASSRGPSGTSTGELFF

clone size: many
V gene: TRBV28
J gene: TRBJ2-1
CDR3 length: 12
D gene: -
CDR3 DNA: TGTGCCAGCAGCGGACTTGGGGATGAGCAGTTCTTC
CDR3 protein: CASSGLGDEQFF

clone size: few
V gene: TRBV7-2
J gene: TRBJ2-1
CDR3 length: 14
D gene: TRBD2
CDR3 DNA: TGTGCCAGCAGCTTGAGCGGGGGGTACAATGAGCAGTTCTTC
CDR3 protein: CASSLSGGYNEQFF

clone size: -
V gene: TRBV27
J gene: TRBJ2-7
CDR3 length: 14
D gene: TRBD1
CDR3 DNA: TGTGCCAGCAGCCCGGGACAGGGAGGCTACGAGCAGTACTTC
CDR3 protein: CASSPGQGGYEQYF

clone size: many
V gene: TRBV5-1
J gene: TRBJ2-1
CDR3 length: 15
D gene: TRBD2
CDR3 DNA: TGCGCCAGCAGCCGTACTAGCGGGGGGGCCAATGAGCAGTTCTTC
CDR3 protein: CASSRTSGGANEQFF

clone size: once
V gene: TRBV10-3
J gene: TRBJ1-2
CDR3 length: 12
D gene: -
CDR3 DNA: TGTGCCATCAGTGACATGGCAATGGGCTACACCTTC
CDR3 protein: CAISDMAMGYTF

clone size: many
V gene: TRBV4-3
J gene: TRBJ2-1
CDR3 length: 13
D gene: -
CDR3 DNA: TGCGCCAGCAGCCAAGATCGGGACAATGAGCAGTTCTTC
CDR3 protein: CASSQDRDNEQFF

clone size: -
V gene: TRBV28
J gene: TRBJ1-1
CDR3 length: 15
D gene: -
CDR3 DNA: TGTGCCAGCAGTAATGGACAACTCGGGAACACTGAAGCTTTCTTT
CDR3 protein: CASSNGQLGNTEAFF

clone size: few
V gene: TRBV7-2
J gene: TRBJ2-5
CDR3 length: 10
D gene: -
CDR3 DNA: TGTGCCAGCAGCCCGGAGACCCAGTACTTC
CDR3 protein: CASSPETQYF

clone size: many
V gene: TRBV18
J gene: TRBJ2-7
CDR3 length: 15
D gene: TRBD1
CDR3 DNA: TGTGCCAGCTCACCATACGCAGGGGGCTGGTACGAGCAGTACTTC
CDR3 protein: CASSPYAGGWYEQYF

clone size: many
V gene: TRBV28
J gene: TRBJ1-2
CDR3 length: 16
D gene: -
CDR3 DNA: TGTGCCAGCAGTTTAGCCATGGACTCATCAAGGGGCGGCTACACCTTC
CDR3 protein: CASSLAMDSSRGGYTF

clone size: once
V gene: TRBV2
J gene: TRBJ2-3
CDR3 length: 12
D gene: -
CDR3 DNA: TGTGCCAGCAGTGGACTGTTAGATACGCAGTATTTT
CDR3 protein: CASSGLLDTQYF

clone size: many
V gene: TRBV7-6
J gene: TRBJ2-3
CDR3 length: 16
D gene: TRBD2
CDR3 DNA: TGTGCCAGCAGCGTCGCCGGGACTAGCGGGGGAAATACGCAGTATTTT
CDR3 protein: CASSVAGTSGGNTQYF

clone size: -
V gene: TRBV30
J gene: TRBJ1-6
CDR3 length: 15
D gene: TRBD1
CDR3 DNA: TGTGCCTGGAGTGCAGACCCTCGACAGGGGGAAGCCCTCCACTTT
CDR3 protein: CAWSADPRQGEALHF

clone size: -
V gene: TRBV3-1
J gene: TRBJ1-5
CDR3 length: 15
D gene: TRBD1
CDR3 DNA: TGTGCCAGCAGCCAATCGACAGGGACCCATCAGCCCCAGCATTTT
CDR3 protein: CASSQSTGTHQPQHF

clone size: few
V gene: TRBV20-1
J gene: TRBJ2-5
CDR3 length: 13
D gene: TRBD2
CDR3 DNA: TGCAGTGCTAGAGAGGGACTAGAAGAGACCCAGTACTTC
CDR3 protein: CSAREGLEETQYF

clone size: many
V gene: TRBV19
J gene: TRBJ2-2
CDR3 length: 13
D gene: -
CDR3 DNA: TGTGCCAGTAGTATAGAGTCGGGCGGGGAGCTGTTTTTT
CDR3 protein: CASSIESGGELFF

clone size: many
V gene: TRBV30
J gene: TRBJ2-2
CDR3 length: 14
D gene: -
CDR3 DNA: TGTGCCTCCCCGACCAGAGGGAACACCGGGGAGCTGTTTTTT
CDR3 protein: CASPTRGNTGELFF

clone size: many
V gene: TRBV5-1
J gene: TRBJ1-4
CDR3 length: 14
D gene: TRBD1
CDR3 DNA: TGCGCCAGCAGGGTCACAGGGGGCAACGAAAAACTGTTTTTT
CDR3 protein: CASRVTGGNEKLFF

clone size: -
V gene: TRBV9
J gene: TRBJ1-5
CDR3 length: 13
D gene: -
CDR3 DNA: TGTGCCAGCAGCCCACAGCTTCTCGGGCCCCAGCATTTT
CDR3 protein: CASSPQLLGPQHF

clone size: many
V gene: TRBV27
J gene: TRBJ2-7
CDR3 length: 17
D gene: TRBD1
CDR3 DNA: TGTGCCAGCAGACCCCAAACAGGGACAGGGGATTCCTACGAGCAGTACTTC
CDR3 protein: CASRPQTGTGDSYEQYF

clone size: few
V gene: TRBV7-2
J gene: TRBJ2-7
CDR3 length: 13
D gene: -
CDR3 DNA: TGTGCCAGCAGCCTCGGACAGTCCGGGGAGCAGTACTTC
CDR3 protein: CASSLGQSGEQYF

clone size: -
V gene: TRBV29-1
J gene: TRBJ2-3
CDR3 length: 13
D gene: -
CDR3 DNA: TGCAGCGTCGACTTCCGAGGAGGGGATACGCAGTATTTT
CDR3 protein: CSVDFRGGDTQYF

clone size: many
V gene: TRBV28
J gene: TRBJ2-7
CDR3 length: 15
D gene: -
CDR3 DNA: TGTGCCAGCAGTTTAACGAGATCTTTCTCCTACGAGCAGTACTTC
CDR3 protein: CASSLTRSFSYEQYF

clone size: few
V gene: TRBV10-3
J gene: TRBJ2-1
CDR3 length: 13
D gene: -
CDR3 DNA: TGTGCCATCAGTGAGTCGTTGTCCTATGAGCAGTTCTTC
CDR3 protein: CAISESLSYEQFF

clone size: many
V gene: TRBV14
J gene: TRBJ2-2
CDR3 length: 15
D gene: -
CDR3 DNA: TGTGCCAGCAGCCAAGTTCGCCAGAACACCGGGGAGCTGTTTTTT
CDR3 protein: CASSQVRQNTGELFF

clone size: -
V gene: TRBV7-3
J gene: TRBJ1-1
CDR3 length: 14
D gene: -
CDR3 DNA: TGTGCCAGCAGCTTGGGACCACAGAACACTGAAGCTTTCTTT
CDR3 protein: CASSLGPQNTEAFF

clone size: few
V gene: TRBV3-1
J gene: TRBJ2-3
CDR3 length: 13
D gene: TRBD1
CDR3 DNA: TGTGCCAGCAGCCTAGGACAGGCAGATACGCAGTATTTT
CDR3 protein: CASSLGQADTQYF

clone size: many
V gene: TRBV29-1
J gene: TRBJ2-3
CDR3 length: 17
D gene: -
CDR3 DNA: TGCAGCGTTGAAGGGGGGAATCAGGGGATTTGGGCAGATACGCAGTATTTT
CDR3 protein: CSVEGGNQGIWADTQYF